The 4 T cell receptor beta chains listed next were all sequenced from one sample in a study of vaccination and CD4 T cells after COVID-19. Their antigens are not known. The Oncomine TCR Beta short-read assay sequenced DNA from cultured CD4+ T cells. TCRdb re-derived calls from the PCR reads in MiXCR, one entry per CDR3 protein. The sample records more than 9,000 distinct CDR3 sequences, 30% to 35% being singletons. The treatment: approximately 10-day PBMC culture with coronavirus spike peptide pools or control peptides (ViraFEST assay). Material: CD4+ T cells from blood, cultured in vitro. These receptors were collected from a human donor who had recovered from COVID-19.

By sample fraction, this clonotype is medium-sized. The J gene is TRBJ1-5, the V gene TRBV20-1, with D possibly matching TRBD1 (6 bases). The CDR3 consists of 14 residues. Trimming took 6 bases from V and 3 from J, leaving 15 bases between them. Germline V CDR1 and CDR2: DFQATT, SNEGSKA (reference sequence). This chain's CDR3 is CSAAEGGTNQPQHF. The CDR3 bases are TGCAGTGCGGCAGAGGGGGGCACCAATCAGCCCCAGCATTTT.

CDR3 loop: CASSARGLSYNEQFF. The CDR3 DNA sequence: TGTGCCAGCAGTGCAAGGGGGCTATCCTACAATGAGCAGTTCTTC. V is TRBV6-1 and J is TRBJ2-1; 7 bases align to TRBD1. The germline CDR1 and CDR2 sequences are MNHNS and SASEGT. V lost 4 bases, J lost 1 base, and 4 bases stayed unmatched. The CDR3 runs 15 residues.

The table lists this clonotype with a few counts. The gene calls are TRBV10-3 and TRBJ1-2; TRBD1 matches at 9 bases. This CDR3 is 14 amino acids long. CDR1 and CDR2 from the germline V gene are ENHRY and SYGVKD. The V segment lost 4 bases and the J segment 7 bases; nucleotides outside the gene matches: 7. CDR3 nucleotides: TGTGCCATCAGTGCGGTACAGGGGGCGGGTGGCTACACCTTC. This gives the protein CAISAVQGAGGYTF.

The genes are TRBV29-1 and TRBJ2-7, with no clear D. CDR3 length: 13 residues. In germline, CDR1 is SQVTM, CDR2 ANQGSEA. V lost 6 bases to trimming and J lost 0 bases, with 12 bases between them. Written as DNA, the CDR3 is TGCAGCGTAGTCGGGCTCCTCTCCTACGAGCAGTACTTC. Translating it yields CSVVGLLSYEQYF.